These 32 T cell receptor beta chains share one sample of origin, sequenced in a study of molecular identifiers for immune sequencing clone quantification. TCRdb independently ran MiXCR on the PCR reads; one entry per CDR3 protein. Found here are approximately 500,000 distinct CDR3 sequences, 20% to 25% of them singletons; the top ten hold about 0.8%. Sequencing was performed on naive CD8+ T cells from blood, with Jurkat cell RNA spiked in. The subset is: FACS-sorted CD8+CD4-CCR7+CD45RA+ naive T cells. These receptors were collected from a human donor in good health. Some libraries in this study had Jurkat cell RNA spiked in.

There are a few counts of this clonotype. The chain links TRBV15 to TRBJ2-3; 8 bases agree with TRBD2. CDR1 LNHNV and CDR2 YYDKDF come from the germline V gene (reference sequence). V shed 5 bases and J 3 bases; nucleotides not matched to a gene: 7. The CDR3 has 15 residues. In nucleotides, the CDR3 is TGTGCCACCAGCGGGATTTTAGCGGGAACAGATACGCAGTATTTT. Encoded protein: CATSGILAGTDTQYF.

On this clonotype: A clone one base away is much larger, so this may be a read error. The V and J genes are TRBV5-3 and TRBJ2-7; tentatively, D is TRBD1 (5 bases). TRBV5-3 is an ORF for which the function is uncertain. The CDR3 loop spans 15 amino acids. The V end lost 8 bases, the J end lost 3 bases, and 21 bases lay between the germline ends. The DNA of the CDR3 is TGTGCCAGCAACTTGGGGCACATCCAGTTCTACGAGCAGTACTTC. It codes for CASNLGHIQFYEQYF.

This clonotype was detected a few times. Relative to the germline gene, one junction end is altered; a read error may explain this. The chain joins TRBV4-1 to TRBJ2-2; 11 bases fit TRBD1. The germline CDR1 and CDR2 sequences are MGHRA and YSYEKL. The CDR3 totals 17 residues. CDR3 nucleotide sequence: TGCGCCAGCAGCCAACCGGACAGGGGGCCCAACACCGGGGAGCTGTCTTTT. It encodes CASSQPDRGPNTGELSF.

Only a few counts were recorded for this clonotype. The chain uses TRBV28 and TRBJ2-1; D not resolved. This CDR3 comprises 15 residues. Trimming took off 5 bases at V and 6 bases at J, with 17 bases between the two ends. The germline CDR1 and CDR2 sequences are MDHEN and SYDVKM. DNA of the CDR3: TGTGCCAGCAGTCCTGGCGAGAACCCCCCCAATGAGCAGTTCTTC. Translated: CASSPGENPPNEQFF.

Written as DNA, the CDR3 is TGTGCCAGCAGCTTGGGGCGGGGGGCAGATAGGGCTTTCTTT. Translation: CASSLGRGADRAFF. V gene TRBV5-4 combines with J gene TRBJ1-1; a possible D gene is TRBD1 (6 bases). Germline V gene sequence: CDR1 SGHNT, CDR2 YYREEE (reference sequence). This CDR3 region has 14 residues. V lost 0 bases, J lost 11 bases, and 17 bases lay in between.

The rearrangement uses TRBV25-1 and TRBJ2-7; tentatively, D is TRBD1 (6 bases). Trimming pared 1 base from V and 4 bases from J, leaving 11 bases between. Germline-derived CDR1 and CDR2 are MGHDK and SYGVNS. This CDR3 has 14 residues. The CDR3 reads CASSELGTPYEQYF. The CDR3, as DNA: TGTGCCAGCAGTGAATTGGGGACACCGTACGAGCAGTACTTC.

This clonotype was counted ten times or more. The rearrangement uses TRBV6-5 and TRBJ2-7; TRBD1 matches at 7 bases. Trimming took 5 bases from V and 2 from J; bases not matched to a gene: 6. Germline V gene sequence: CDR1 MNHEY, CDR2 SVGAGI. The CDR3 length is 14 residues. The CDR3: CASSETGPAYEQYF. CDR3 DNA: TGTGCCAGCAGTGAGACAGGGCCGGCCTACGAGCAGTACTTC.

This clonotype was seen many times. The rearrangement uses TRBV12-3 or TRBV12-4 and TRBJ1-5; possible D gene TRBD1, 5 bases. V was pared by 5 bases and J by 5 bases, with 13 bases between. This CDR3 is built from 14 residues. CDR3 in amino acids: CASSVVGPHQPQHF. The CDR3 DNA is TGTGCCAGCAGTGTTGTGGGGCCCCATCAGCCCCAGCATTTT.

The genes are TRBV29-1 and TRBJ1-2; D is ambiguous. The V end lost 7 bases, the J end lost 2 bases, and 14 bases lay between the germline ends. Germline V gives CDR1 SQVTM, CDR2 ANQGSEA. This CDR3 region has 13 residues. The DNA for the CDR3 is TGCAGCGCTTTGGTCGGCCAGAACTATGGCTACACCTTC. This translates into CSALVGQNYGYTF.

This clonotype has at least ten counts. The chain couples TRBV6-5 to TRBJ1-1; D call uncertain. The CDR3 contains 15 residues. Trimming left V 0 bases short and J 2 bases short, with 10 bases between. Germline V CDR1 and CDR2: MNHEY, SVGAGI. CDR3 nucleotides: TGTGCCAGCAGTTACTCTGGCGGTAGAAACACTGAAGCTTTCTTT. This translates into CASSYSGGRNTEAFF.

Worth noting for this clonotype: It may be a read error: a sequence one base away is much more abundant. J is TRBJ2-1 and V is TRBV27, with TRBD2 matching over 10 bases. The CDR3 covers 14 residues. The germline CDR1 and CDR2 sequences are MNHEY and SMNVEV (reference sequence). The CDR3 DNA reads TGTGTCAGCAGTTTTGCTAGCGGGGGCTATGAGCAGTTCTTC. It codes for CVSSFASGGYEQFF.

The V call is TRBV27, the J call TRBJ1-1; D is ambiguous. Deletions cut 4 bases from V and 1 base from J, with 13 bases between. Germline loops: CDR1 MNHEY, CDR2 SMNVEV (reference sequence). The CDR3 covers 15 residues. CDR3 DNA: TGTGCCAGCAGTTCATCCCCTAATCCGAACACTGAAGCTTTCTTT. Translating gives CASSSSPNPNTEAFF.

This clonotype was seen at least ten times. This rearrangement joins TRBV7-9 to TRBJ2-7; weak D call: TRBD1 (6 bases). The CDR3 covers 14 residues. Germline-derived CDR1 and CDR2 are SEHNR and FQNEAQ (reference sequence). V dropped 3 bases and J dropped 2 bases, with 11 bases sitting between them. Written as DNA, the CDR3 is TGTGCCAGCAGCTTTTCAGACAGGACCTACGAGCAGTACTTC. Translated, it gives CASSFSDRTYEQYF.

This clonotype showed up many times. The V gene is TRBV28, the J gene TRBJ2-7, with a possible D match to TRBD2 (5 bases). The CDR3 runs to 13 residues. Germline V CDR1 and CDR2: MDHEN, SYDVKM. The V end was cut by 6 bases, the J end by 2 bases, with 11 bases between. CDR3 coding DNA: TGTGCCAGCAGGTCGGACGGGACCTACGAGCAGTACTTC. This gives the protein CASRSDGTYEQYF.

This sequence joins TRBV20-1 and TRBJ2-3; 8 bases are shared with TRBD2. Trimming cost V 4 bases and J 4 bases; bases outside gene matches: 13. Germline CDR1 is DFQATT and CDR2 is SNEGSKA (reference sequence). The CDR3 runs 16 residues. The CDR3 DNA sequence: TGCAGTGCTACGACTAGCGCCCTAGCTGACGCAGATACGCAGTATTTT. It translates to CSATTSALADADTQYF.

This chain links TRBV6-5 with TRBJ2-3; possibly TRBD2 for D (5 bases). The CDR3 length is 14 residues. Germline CDR1 reads MNHEY; CDR2 reads SVGAGI. The ends were cut back, 6 bases at V and 2 bases at J, with 12 bases in the middle. CDR3 nucleotides: TGTGCCAGCAGACCGCGAGGGTACACAGATACGCAGTATTTT. Its translation is CASRPRGYTDTQYF.

At least ten counts were recorded for this clonotype. This chain links TRBV5-8 with TRBJ1-1; the D gene is possibly TRBD1 (5 bases). CDR3 length equals 15 residues. V dropped 1 base and J dropped 1 base, with 11 bases sitting between them. CDR1 and CDR2 from the germline V gene are SGHTS and YDEGEE. CDR3 region: CASSLWDETNTEAFF. The CDR3, as DNA: TGTGCCAGCAGCTTGTGGGACGAGACGAACACTGAAGCTTTCTTT.

Ten or more counts support this clonotype. This CDR3 reads CSVEDSRLAGVHRYF. The CDR3 DNA sequence: TGCAGCGTTGAAGATTCGCGGCTAGCGGGGGTACATAGGTACTTC. The chain has TRBV29-1 and TRBJ2-5, with 10 bases matching TRBD2. CDR3 size: 15 residues. CDR1 SQVTM and CDR2 ANQGSEA come from the germline V gene. V lost 0 bases to trimming and J lost 13 bases; unmatched junction nucleotides: 14.

The sample holds a few counts of this clonotype. The chain is built from TRBV20-1 and TRBJ2-7, with 8 bases that match TRBD2. Germline values: CDR1 DFQATT, CDR2 SNEGSKA (reference sequence). The CDR3 has 16 residues. Unmatched junction bases numbered 10, after V lost 0 bases and J lost 3 bases. The CDR3 loop reads CSARDPTSGSVYEQYF. CDR3 DNA: TGCAGTGCTAGAGATCCCACTAGCGGCTCCGTCTACGAGCAGTACTTC.

This clonotype showed up just a few times. The J gene is TRBJ2-1, the V gene TRBV25-1; D not certain. Trimming took off 1 base at V and 10 bases at J, with 11 bases between the two ends. There are 13 residues in the CDR3. The germline gives CDR1 MGHDK, CDR2 SYGVNS. The CDR3 region has the DNA TGTGCCAGCAGTGAATTGCGCTTAGGGGAGCAGTTCTTC. Translated, it gives CASSELRLGEQFF.

This clonotype was observed at least ten times. This chain links TRBV19 with TRBJ1-4; D remains ambiguous. Germline CDR1 LNHDA, CDR2 SQIVND (reference sequence). The CDR3 runs to 15 residues. V shed 3 bases and J shed 8 bases, with 16 bases lying between them. Here the CDR3 DNA reads TGTGCCAGTAGTATTATGCGGGGTACGAACGAAAAACTGTTTTTT. It is translated as CASSIMRGTNEKLFF.

Comment on this clonotype: A junction end diverges from the germline sequence, so it may reflect a read error. The chain is built from TRBV7-9 and TRBJ1-5; 8 nucleotides line up with TRBD1. The CDR3 runs 13 residues. Germline CDR1 is SEHNR and CDR2 is FQNEAQ (reference sequence). CDR3 DNA sequence: TGTGCCAGCAGCCCAGGGGGCAATCAGCCCCAGCGTTTT. Translated, it gives CASSPGGNQPQRF.

A remark on this clonotype: This could be a read error, since a much larger clone is one nucleotide away. The V and J genes are TRBV5-6 and TRBJ1-5; D remains unclear. The V gene's germline CDR1 is SGHDT and CDR2 YYEEEE. V dropped 0 bases and J dropped 16 bases, with 14 bases sitting between them. The CDR3 runs to 12 residues. The CDR3: CASSLGLGIVHF. As DNA, the CDR3 is TGTGCCAGCAGCTTGGGACTGGGTATCGTTCATTTT. Variable domain in full (rest from reference TRBV5-6 and TRBJ1-5): DAGVTQSPTHLIKTRGQQVTLRCSPKSGHDTVSWYQQALGQGPQFIFQYYEEEERQRGNFPDRFSGHQFPNYSSELNVNALLLGDSALYLCASSLGLGIVHFGDGTRLSIL.

The table lists this clonotype with a few counts. The V and J genes are TRBV5-6 and TRBJ1-6; a possible D gene is TRBD1 (6 bases). This CDR3 is built from 15 residues. V was pared by 4 bases and J by 5 bases, with 13 bases between. Germline V gene data show CDR1 as SGHDT and CDR2 as YYEEEE. The CDR3 nucleotides are TGTGCCAGCAGCCGGGACAATGACAATAATTCACCCCTCCACTTT. Its protein product is CASSRDNDNNSPLHF.

This sequence joins TRBV5-5 and TRBJ2-7; D is possibly TRBD2 (5 bases). Germline CDR1 and CDR2: SGHKS and YYEKEE (reference sequence). Trimming shortened V by 0 bases and J by 3 bases, and 13 bases separated the two germline ends. The CDR3 runs 15 residues. CDR3 DNA: TGTGCCAGCAGCTTGGATCCCGGGGAGTACTACGAGCAGTACTTC. Translating gives CASSLDPGEYYEQYF.

This clonotype was recorded at least ten times. This rearrangement joins TRBV6-2 or TRBV6-3 to TRBJ1-5; D is possibly TRBD1 (5 bases). Germline values: CDR1 MNHEY, CDR2 SVGEGT. Trimming cost V 0 bases and J 7 bases, with 19 bases left between them. The CDR3 runs to 17 residues. The CDR3 loop reads CASSYSISSGLGQPQHF. The CDR3 DNA sequence: TGTGCCAGCAGTTACTCGATTTCTTCAGGGCTAGGGCAGCCCCAGCATTTT.

The CDR3 spells CASSPAAQSNTEAFF. In DNA, the CDR3 is TGTGCCAGCAGCCCTGCAGCGCAATCGAACACTGAAGCTTTCTTT. The V call is TRBV7-2, the J call TRBJ1-1; D call uncertain. The germline V gene encodes CDR1 SGHTA and CDR2 FQGNSA. This CDR3 is 15 amino acids long. The ends were cut back, 5 bases at V and 1 base at J, with 14 bases in the middle.

Concerning this clonotype itself: A much larger clone differs from this one at a single base, so this may be a read error. The chain joins TRBV6-2 or TRBV6-3 to TRBJ2-6; TRBD1 is a possible D gene (6 bases). V was cut by 5 bases and J by 4 bases, with 12 bases left in between. Germline values: CDR1 MNHEY, CDR2 SVGEGT. There are 15 residues in the CDR3. As DNA, the CDR3 is TGTGCCAGCAGTAGGGGGAAAAGGGGGGCCAACGTCCTGACTTTC. Its protein product is CASSRGKRGANVLTF.

This clonotype was counted many times. V usage is TRBV27 and J usage is TRBJ2-3; either TRBD1 or TRBD2 may supply D (6 bases each). CDR3 length equals 15 residues. Trimming pared 10 bases from V and 6 bases from J, leaving 23 bases between. Looked up from germline, CDR1 is MNHEY and CDR2 is SMNVEV (reference sequence). CDR3 sequence reads: CATRRMHRDSDTQYF. CDR3 DNA sequence: TGTGCCACCCGTCGTATGCACAGGGACTCGGATACGCAGTATTTT.

The rearrangement links TRBV25-1 to TRBJ1-3, with D perhaps TRBD1 (6 bases). Per the germline V gene, CDR1 is MGHDK and CDR2 is SYGVNS. The V end was cut by 1 base, the J end by 4 bases, with 14 bases between. The CDR3 is made up of 16 amino acids. CDR3 DNA: TGTGCCAGCAGTGAATTCGGGACACCCTCGGGAAACACCATATATTTT. This sequence encodes CASSEFGTPSGNTIYF.

V and J are TRBV7-2 and TRBJ2-1; D is unclear. This CDR3 has 16 amino acids. Trimming shortened V by 1 base and J by 5 bases, and 15 bases separated the two germline ends. In germline, CDR1 is SGHTA, CDR2 FQGNSA. CDR3 DNA: TGTGCCAGCAGCTTAGTTTCACAGAGAAACCACAATGAGCAGTTCTTC. The encoded protein is CASSLVSQRNHNEQFF. Full variable domain (outside the CDR3, taken from reference TRBV7-2 and TRBJ2-1): GAGVSQSPSNKVTEKGKDVELRCDPISGHTALYWYRQSLGQGLEFLIYFQGNSAPDKSGLPSDRFSAERTGGSVSTLTIQRTQQEDSAVYLCASSLVSQRNHNEQFFGPGTRLTVL.

For this clonotype: One base away lies a much larger clone, so this may be a sequencing read error. The chain combines TRBV27 with TRBJ2-3, with unresolved D. This CDR3 is 14 amino acids long. The germline CDR1 and CDR2 sequences are MNHEY and SMNVEV (reference sequence). Trimming stripped 2 bases from V and 0 bases from J, with 6 bases between. The CDR3 loop reads CASSLVVSTDTQYF. The CDR3, as DNA: TGTGCCAGCAGTTTAGTGGTTAGCACAGATACGCAGTATTTT.